A selection of T cell receptor beta chains follows, all from one sample in a study of blood T cell repertoires in COVID-19. Method: immunoSEQ multiplex PCR; TCRdb's copy keeps in-frame clones and lacks some. The table lists 150,000 to 200,000 clones, roughly 87% of them singletons. The specimen sequenced was PBMCs or T cells enriched from blood (not recorded which). Receptor source: a human donor with acute COVID-19. The donor label of this sample is uncertain. CDR3s include the opening cysteine and the closing phenylalanine or tryptophan. D genes are given only for firm matches. Clone size is stated in some rows and not others, as once, few, many or a class when expanded.

d_call | j_call | clone_size | v_call | cdr3_nt | cdr3_aa
TRBD1 | TRBJ2-5 | . | TRBV24-1 | TGTGCCACCAGTGGCCGACAGGGGTCCGGGACCCAGTACTTC | CATSGRQGSGTQYF
. | TRBJ1-2 | . | TRBV5-1 | TGCGCCAGCAGCCAGGCTGGATCTCCGGCTAACTATGGCTACACCTTC | CASSQAGSPANYGYTF
TRBD1 | TRBJ1-1 | . | TRBV9 | TGTGCCAGCAGCGCCGACCCCGGACAGGGTGGAACTGAAGCTTTCTTT | CASSADPGQGGTEAFF
TRBD2 | TRBJ2-7 | . | TRBV19 | TGTGCCAGTAGCCCCTCGGGGGGGCTCGAGCAGTACTTC | CASSPSGGLEQYF
TRBD2 | TRBJ2-7 | . | TRBV5-1 | TGCGCCAGCAGCTTAGACCTCCCCGGGACTAGCATCGTGTACGAGCAGTACTTC | CASSLDLPGTSIVYEQYF
. | TRBJ1-4 | . | TRBV6-5 | TGTGCCAGCAGTTACTCGTACAGGGTTGAAAAACTGTTTTTT | CASSYSYRVEKLFF
TRBD1 | TRBJ2-5 | . | TRBV5-1 | TGCGCCAGCAGCCGGGGACAGGGGCCGGGGACCCAAGAGACCCAGTACTTC | CASSRGQGPGTQETQYF
TRBD1 | TRBJ1-1 | . | TRBV15 | TGTGCCACCGCGACAGGGGCCAACACTGAAGCTTTCTTT | CATATGANTEAFF
. | TRBJ1-1 | . | TRBV4-1 | TGCGCCAGCAGCCGACTGGCCGAGAACACTGAAGCTTTCTTT | CASSRLAENTEAFF
. | TRBJ1-1 | . | TRBV4-1 | TGCGCCAGCAGCCAAGATGGGGCTCCCAGGGGGAACACTGAAGCTTTCTTT | CASSQDGAPRGNTEAFF
TRBD2 | TRBJ2-5 | . | TRBV3-1/TRBV3-2 | TGTGCCAGCAGCCAAAATCTCAATGGACTAGCGGGGGAGCAAGAGACCCAGTACTTC | CASSQNLNGLAGEQETQYF
TRBD1 | TRBJ2-6 | . | TRBV11-2 | TGTGCCAGCAGCTTACCGGGACAGGGTGCTGGGGCCAACGTCCTGACTTTC | CASSLPGQGAGANVLTF
TRBD1 | TRBJ2-7 | . | TRBV11-1 | TGTGCCAGCAGCTCCGGACAGGGAAGTTTCAGCAACGAGCAGTACTTC | CASSSGQGSFSNEQYF
TRBD1 | TRBJ2-6 | . | TRBV4-2 | TGTGCCAGCAGCCAAGCGGCCTCCAGGGGGCGCTTTGGGGCCAACGTCCTGACTTTC | CASSQAASRGRFGANVLTF
. | TRBJ1-6 | . | TRBV25-1 | TGTGCCAGCAGTGAGCGGGACGGTAACTCCTATAATTCACCCCTCCACTTT | CASSERDGNSYNSPLHF
TRBD1 | TRBJ2-7 | once | TRBV25-1 | TGTGCCAGCAGTGAACCCCCCACGGGACAGGGCTCCTACGAGCAGTACTTC | CASSEPPTGQGSYEQYF
. | TRBJ1-6 | . | TRBV5-6 | TGTGCCAGCAGCTTCGGGGGGGCAGGTTCACCCCTCCACTTT | CASSFGGAGSPLHF
. | TRBJ2-1 | few | TRBV2 | TGTGCCAGCAGTAGACTGAAGAGCTCCTACAATGAGCAGTTCTTC | CASSRLKSSYNEQFF
. | TRBJ1-3 | . | TRBV14 | TGTGCCAGCAGCCAAGTGGCACAGTCTGGAAACACCATATATTTT | CASSQVAQSGNTIYF
. | TRBJ1-1 | . | TRBV20-1 | TGCAGTGCTAGTCGGGGGGCGAACACTGAAGCTTTCTTT | CSASRGANTEAFF